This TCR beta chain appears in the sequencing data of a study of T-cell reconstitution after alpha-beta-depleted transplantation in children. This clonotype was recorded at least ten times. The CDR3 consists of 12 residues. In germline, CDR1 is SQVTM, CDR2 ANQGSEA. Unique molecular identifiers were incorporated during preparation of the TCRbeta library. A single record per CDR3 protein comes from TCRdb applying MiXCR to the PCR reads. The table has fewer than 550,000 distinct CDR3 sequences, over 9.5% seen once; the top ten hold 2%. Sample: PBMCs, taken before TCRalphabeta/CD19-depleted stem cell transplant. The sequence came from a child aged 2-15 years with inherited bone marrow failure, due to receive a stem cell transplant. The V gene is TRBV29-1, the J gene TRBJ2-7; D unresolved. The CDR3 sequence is CKTSRRVYEQYF. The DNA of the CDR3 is TGCAAGACCTCCAGGAGAGTTTACGAGCAGTACTTC.